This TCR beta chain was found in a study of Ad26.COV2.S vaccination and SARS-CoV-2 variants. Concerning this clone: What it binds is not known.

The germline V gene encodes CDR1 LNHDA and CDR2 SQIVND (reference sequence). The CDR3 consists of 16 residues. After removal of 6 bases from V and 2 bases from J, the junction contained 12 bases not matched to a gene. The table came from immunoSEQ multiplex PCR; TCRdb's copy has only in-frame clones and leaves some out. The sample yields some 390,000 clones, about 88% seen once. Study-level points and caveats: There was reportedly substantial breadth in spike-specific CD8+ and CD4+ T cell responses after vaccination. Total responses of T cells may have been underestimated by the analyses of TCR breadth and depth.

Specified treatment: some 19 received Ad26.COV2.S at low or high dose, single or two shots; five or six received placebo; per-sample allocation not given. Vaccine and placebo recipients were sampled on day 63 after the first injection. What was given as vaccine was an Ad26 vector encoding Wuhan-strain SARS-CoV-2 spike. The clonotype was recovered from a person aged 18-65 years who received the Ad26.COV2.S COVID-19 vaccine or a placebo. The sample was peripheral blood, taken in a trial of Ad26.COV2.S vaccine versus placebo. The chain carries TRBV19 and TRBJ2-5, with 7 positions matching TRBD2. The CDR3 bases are TGTGCCAGTAGCCCTATGGGGACTACCCCTCAAGAGACCCAGTACTTC. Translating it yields CASSPMGTTPQETQYF.